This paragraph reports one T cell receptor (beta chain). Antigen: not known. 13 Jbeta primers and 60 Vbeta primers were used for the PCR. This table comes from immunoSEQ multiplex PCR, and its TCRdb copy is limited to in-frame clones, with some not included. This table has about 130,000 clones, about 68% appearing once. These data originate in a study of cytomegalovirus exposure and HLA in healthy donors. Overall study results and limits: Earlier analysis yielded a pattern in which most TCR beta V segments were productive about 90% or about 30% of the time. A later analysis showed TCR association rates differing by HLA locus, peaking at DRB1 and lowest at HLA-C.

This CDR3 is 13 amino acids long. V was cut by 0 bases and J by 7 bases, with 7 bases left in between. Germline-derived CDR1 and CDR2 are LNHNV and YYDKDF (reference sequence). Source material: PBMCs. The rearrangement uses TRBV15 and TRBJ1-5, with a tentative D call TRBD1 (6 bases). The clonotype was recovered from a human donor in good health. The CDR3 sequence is CATSREQGQPQHF. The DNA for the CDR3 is TGTGCCACCAGCAGAGAACAGGGCCAGCCCCAGCATTTT.